This T cell receptor beta chain emerged from a study of cytomegalovirus exposure and HLA in healthy donors (dated by TCRdb to about 2017). At the level of the whole study: In an earlier analysis of 587 of the donors, 250 to 300 Gb of sequence data and some 120 million unique TCR beta sequences from about 180 million T cells were reported. About 300 gigabases of sequencing data and approximately 85 million unique TCR sequences were included in an early release covering roughly 600 HLA-typed donors. Of the approximately 400 genotyped donors, over 80% were placed in the genetic ancestry cluster associated with self-reported Caucasian donors. The study aimed to test whether cataloging public T cell receptors could reveal signatures of past pathogen exposure. The T cell repertoires of 670 or so subjects were profiled by immunosequencing and related to cytomegalovirus serostatus. A separate validation cohort of about 110 different subjects was used in addition to the approximately 670-subject first cohort. To predict cytomegalovirus infection status, the study combined high-throughput TCR immunosequencing, statistical association of individual TCRs with disease status, and machine learning. In a later analysis, previously published TCR beta repertoires from about 640 donors were re-analyzed and high-resolution HLA genotyping was added so that TCR occurrence patterns could be studied. Rather than drawing on any new phenotypic data, the later analysis identified candidate immune exposures from TCR beta sequences and the way those sequences occurred across donors. An earlier analysis of around 580 of the donors used high-throughput TCR beta sequencing to judge whether each TCR beta V gene segment behaved as functional or pseudogenic. Donor age, sex, ethnicity and CMV serostatus were compiled alongside the repertoire data. Genome-wide SNP genotypes for about three fifths of the 666 donors were used in a later genetic analysis, which treated that subset as a discovery cohort. Every repertoire in the discovery cohort had been generated on one and the same sequencing platform. HLA typing covered class I and class II loci at four-digit resolution. Typing coverage differed by locus: A, B, C, DRB1 and DQB1 were typed in about 629-630 donors, DQA1 in 522, DPA1 in roughly 590, and DPB1 in 472. Roughly five DR-DQ haplotypes were treated as single units for association and clustering because of strong linkage in the cohort. Among 300 to 500 genotyped donors of the cohort, an average of around 250,000 unique TCR beta nucleotide sequences was sequenced per donor, of which roughly 18% were non-productive. Results the study describes overall, beyond this receptor: A further reported finding was that TCR beta sequences accurately predicted the HLA-A and HLA-B alleles for most subjects in the first cohort. Because some donors lacked HLA typing at each locus, the association tests relied only on the typed subset. In a later analysis, the rate of TCR association differed among HLA loci, with DRB1 alleles having the most associated TCRs and HLA-C alleles having the fewest. Sequencing depth was assumed to be roughly uniform across donors in the presence/absence analyses, though that assumption may not hold. In a later analysis, HLA-associated TCR beta chains showed more clonal expansion and lower generation probabilities than non-associated chains that were equally common. V-gene and J-gene trimming of TCR beta chains was associated with a missense DCLRE1C variant in a later genetic analysis, and the association was replicated in an independent cohort. A few of the identified cytomegalovirus-associated TCR beta chains were confirmed in vitro to be specific for cytomegalovirus antigens. Assigning TCR associations to individual alleles was difficult when HLA alleles, especially DR and DQ, strongly co-occurred. CMV serostatus was the only immune exposure information available for the cohort. In an earlier analysis of over 550 of the donors, most TCR beta V segments were observed in productive rearrangements about 87% or about 30% of the time, broadly matching IMGT annotations. Only TCR beta chains were sequenced in this cohort, and the absence of alpha or paired-chain data limited detectable features. A group of highly shared sequence variants was considered likely to be a technical artifact of the sequencing pipeline. Across donors, most TCR sequences were observed very rarely, whereas some public TCRs were present in many individuals. Cytomegalovirus status was reported to be diagnosed by the classifier with high specificity and sensitivity in both the original and validation cohorts. The authors suggested that the approach could potentially be extended to other disease states and immunological phenotypes. According to a later analysis, most CMV-associated TCR beta chains appeared to be HLA-restricted, and the HLA associations seemed to be driven largely by CMV exposure. Compared with the roughly 700-donor mean, donors in an Asian-associated ancestry cluster had fewer N-insertions in productive TCRs, according to a later genetic analysis. Some IMGT-functional V segments, including TRBV6-2 and TRBV6-3, could not be distinguished by the 87-base-pair reads and were therefore excluded. According to a later analysis, parvovirus B19, influenza, CMV and Epstein-Barr virus appeared linked to several top co-occurrence clusters. Because counts were too low, approximately 15 rarely observed V segments, including chromosome 9 orphons, were excluded from the earlier analysis of a few hundred of the donors. Correlated functional status among segregating V segments might be attributable to linkage disequilibrium, but an unknown experimental factor could not be ruled out. A later analysis associated 15,000 to 20,000 TCR beta sequences with specific HLA alleles at a false discovery rate of 0.05. A total of about 150 TCR beta chains were listed by the study as associated with cytomegalovirus.

The library was built by means of the immunoSEQ multiplex PCR assay. For the multiplex PCR, a mixture combining 60 forward primers for TCR Vbeta segments and 13 reverse primers for TCR Jbeta segments was used. Amplification of the CDR3 region of rearranged TCR beta genes was performed with a multiplex PCR assay on genomic DNA. Amplified TCR beta libraries were sequenced as 87-base-pair reads on the Illumina HiSeq System. For the original study's pipeline: A later analysis counted approximately 76 million unique TCR beta chains across the 666 repertoires, and 9 million to 14 million of these chains were shared by at least two donors. To remove PCR and sequencing errors, raw reads were error-corrected and collapsed into unique sequences using a nearest-neighbor algorithm that merged closely related sequences. Alignment of CDR3 sequences to IMGT reference sequences was used to assign V, D and J gene segments. For a sequence to be retained, a match of at least six nucleotides to both a V gene segment and a J gene segment was required. A rearrangement counted as productive if the CDR3 had no stop codons and remained in frame with V and J, and every other rearrangement counted as non-productive. Following IMGT convention, CDR3 was defined as the stretch from the second conserved V-encoded cysteine up to the conserved J-encoded phenylalanine. The earlier analysis of about 640 of the donors excluded any sequence lacking an unambiguous match to a single V gene segment. In an earlier analysis of 450 to 700 of the donors, V segments were called functional above 56.7% productive rearrangements and were called segregating when the between-donor standard deviation exceeded 5%. A statistical classification framework was built for diagnosing cytomegalovirus status from the catalog of TCR beta chain sequences. V and J gene assignment, in a later analysis, came from comparing TCR nucleotide sequences with IMGT/GENE-DB human TR gene sequences. In a later analysis, CDR3 sequences and most-parsimonious VDJ recombination scenarios were assigned using the TCRdist pipeline. A later analysis defined each TCR beta chain by its CDR3 amino acid sequence plus V-gene family, and excluded reads lacking a unique V-gene family. A later analysis removed 592 highly shared, low-generation-probability nucleotide sequences to deal with suspected cross-contamination and a sequencing artifact. In a later analysis, a clonal expansion index for each public chain was calculated from normalized within-repertoire ranks of inferred template counts. In a later analysis, generation probabilities were computed using a VDJ recombination model fitted to out-of-frame rearrangements, and the results were checked against IGoR. In a later analysis, TCR-TCR, TCR-HLA and TCR-CMV co-occurrence was scored with hypergeometric tests, and a repertoire-size bias correction was applied to TCR pairs. False discovery rates were estimated in a later analysis by permuting HLA or CMV assignments 20 times. In a later analysis, co-occurring TCRs were grouped using DBSCAN, and TCRdist sequence similarity was added for clustering within HLA-allele-positive subsets. Repertoires with fewer than 30,000 or more than 120,000 public chains, plus five repertoires with anomalous nucleotide sharing, were excluded from co-occurrence clustering. The immuneACCESS repertoire file appears here via TCRdb, limited to in-frame rearrangements. These files lack a portion of the clones; in checked studies, under half of the deficit traces to unresolved V genes, and the cause of the others is not known. The V and J calls and clone size come from that table; D and trimming were worked out from the DNA. This sample gives about 120,000 clones in total; 75% to 85% of them show up just once. Less than 3% of the sample lies in the top ten.

CDR1 and CDR2, looked up from the germline V gene, are LGHNA and YSLEER. The junction carries 19 bases between V and J, which are trimmed by 2 bases and 5 bases respectively. There are 16 amino acids in the CDR3, from cysteine to phenylalanine inclusive. Only the CDR3 part of the read is kept: 48 bases, read in frame from the first base. Regarding this clone: No cognate antigen has been identified for it. Base qualities are not at hand, and no much larger clone is one base apart.

The cohort consisted of 666 healthy bone marrow donors. At the time of sampling, every cohort member was nominally healthy, though immune exposures that went unrecorded were likely present. The donor was CMV seronegative and was included in the group of several hundred seronegative cohort members. A peripheral blood sample was collected from each donor, and TCR beta sequencing was performed on peripheral blood mononuclear cells. The Qiagen DNeasy Blood Extraction Kit was used to extract genomic DNA from the blood cell samples. The TCR comes from a man aged 30 to 45 in good health and CMV-seronegative. Sequencing was done on a sample of PBMCs. Recombination joined TRBV4-3 with TRBJ2-7, with a tentative D gene TRBD2 over 5 matching bases. The nucleotide sequence is given as TGCGCCAGCAGCCAATTTATCGTTTCGGGGTCCAACGAGCAGTACTTC. This sequence encodes CASSQFIVSGSNEQYF.